The entry below describes one TCR beta chain. Time point described: patch test 1, 2 weeks after DPC sensitization. Described treatment: therapeutic diphenylcyclopropenone sensitization with weekly scalp DPC. In the authors' workflow: TCR counts had a median of about 92,000 per sample and spanned about 23,224 to 750,000. From the RACE reads, TCRdb called clonotypes with MiXCR, one entry per CDR3 protein. The V and J calls here are based on TCRdb, not the publication. The sample contains fewer than 100,000 distinct CDR3 sequences, approximately 10% of which appear only once. This entry belongs to a study of human T cells and chemical hapten exposure. Background on the study: Subjects had 2% DPC placed on 2 cm by 2 cm of upper inner arm skin for sensitization. Alopecia areata, totalis or universalis was found in mostly female patients.

The CDR3 extends over 13 amino acids. The germline gives CDR1 SGHRS, CDR2 YFSETQ. Trimming cost V 6 bases and J 7 bases, with 15 bases left between them. The sequencing here drew on whole blood, taken in connection with sensitization to the hapten diphenylcyclopropenone (DPC). The chain is built from TRBV5-1 and TRBJ2-3, with D perhaps given as TRBD1 or TRBD2 (5 bases each). The receptor was derived from a woman aged 60-75 years with alopecia areata. Some clones in this sample may be carry-over from other donors' samples. CDR3 protein: CASNLDWGNTQYF. Here the CDR3 DNA reads TGCGCCAGCAACTTAGACTGGGGGAATACGCAGTATTTT. Full variable domain (outside the CDR3, taken from reference TRBV5-1 and TRBJ2-3): KAGVTQTPRYLIKTRGQQVTLSCSPISGHRSVSWYQQTPGQGLQFLFEYFSETQRNKGNFPGRFSGRQFSNSRSEMNVSTLELGDSALYLCASNLDWGNTQYFGPGTRLTVL.